The clone carrying this TCR beta chain turned up a few times. What it binds is unknown. These data come from a study of CD8 T cells in ankylosing spondylitis. General study findings and limits: In ankylosing spondylitis patients, matched synovial fluid reportedly showed significant enrichment of disease-linked clones. Reports of some motif variants in reactive arthritis synovial fluid and blood predate this one. Blood of patients with ankylosing spondylitis appeared to be characterized by a TCR beta motif of eight or nine highly homologous variants. Disease-linked clones displayed a CD8+ phenotype and appeared relatively rarely in peripheral blood.

For TCR beta, libraries came from quantitative 5'-RACE with molecular barcodes. Each CDR3 protein is one row after TCRdb ran MiXCR on the 5' RACE reads. The table has some 700,000 distinct CDR3 sequences, 15% to 20% seen once. Trimming pared 2 bases from V and 7 bases from J, leaving 6 bases between. Germline loops: CDR1 SNHLY, CDR2 FYNNEI. This CDR3 has 12 residues. This chain uses TRBV2 with TRBJ2-1; no definite D call. Sequencing was performed on blood, either unsorted or a sorted T cell fraction (not recorded which). This TCR came from a male donor with ankylosing spondylitis. The CDR3 nucleotides read TGTGCCAGCAGTGAACAGGTAAATGAGCAGTTCTTC. It is translated as CASSEQVNEQFF.